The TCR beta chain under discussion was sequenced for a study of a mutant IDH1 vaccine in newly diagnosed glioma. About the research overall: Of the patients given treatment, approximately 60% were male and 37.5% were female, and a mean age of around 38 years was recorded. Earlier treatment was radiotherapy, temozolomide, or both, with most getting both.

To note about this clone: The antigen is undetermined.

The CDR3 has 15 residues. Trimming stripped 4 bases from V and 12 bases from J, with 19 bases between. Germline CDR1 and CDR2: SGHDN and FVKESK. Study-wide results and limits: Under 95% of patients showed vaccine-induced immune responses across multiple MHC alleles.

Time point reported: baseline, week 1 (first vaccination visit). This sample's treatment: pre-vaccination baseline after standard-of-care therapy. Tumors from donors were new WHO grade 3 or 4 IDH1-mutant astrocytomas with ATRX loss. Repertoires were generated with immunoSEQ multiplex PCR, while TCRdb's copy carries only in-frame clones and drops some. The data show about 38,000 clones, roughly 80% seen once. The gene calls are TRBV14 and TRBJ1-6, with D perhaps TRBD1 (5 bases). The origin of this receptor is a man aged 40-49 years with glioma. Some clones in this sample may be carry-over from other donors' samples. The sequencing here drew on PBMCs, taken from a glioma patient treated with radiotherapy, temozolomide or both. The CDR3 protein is CASSLARGVSGPLHF. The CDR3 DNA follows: TGTGCCAGCAGCCTCGCCCGGGGGGTAAGCGGACCCCTCCACTTT.